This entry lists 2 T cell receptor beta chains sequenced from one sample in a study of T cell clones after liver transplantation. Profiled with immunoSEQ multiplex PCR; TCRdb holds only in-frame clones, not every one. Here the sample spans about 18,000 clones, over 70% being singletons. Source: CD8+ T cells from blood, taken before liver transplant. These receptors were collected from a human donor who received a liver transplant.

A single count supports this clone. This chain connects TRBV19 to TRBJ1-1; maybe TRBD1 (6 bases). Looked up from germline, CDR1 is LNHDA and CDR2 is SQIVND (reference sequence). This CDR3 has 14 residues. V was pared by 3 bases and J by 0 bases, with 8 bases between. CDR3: CASSIRDMNTEAFF. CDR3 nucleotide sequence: TGTGCCAGTAGTATCCGGGACATGAACACTGAAGCTTTCTTT.

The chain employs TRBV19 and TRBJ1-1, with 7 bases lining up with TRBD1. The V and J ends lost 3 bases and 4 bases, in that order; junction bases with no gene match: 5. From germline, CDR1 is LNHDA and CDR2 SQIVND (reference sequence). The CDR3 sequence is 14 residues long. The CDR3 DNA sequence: TGTGCCAGTAGTATTGACTCAGGGGGCACTGAAGCTTTCTTT. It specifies CASSIDSGGTEAFF. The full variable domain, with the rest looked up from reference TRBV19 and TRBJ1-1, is DGGITQSPKYLFRKEGQNVTLSCEQNLNHDAMYWYRQDPGQGLRLIYYSQIVNDFQKGDIAEGYSVSREKKESFPLTVTSAQKNPTAFYLCASSIDSGGTEAFFGQGTRLTVV.